A single sample gave rise to the 25 T cell receptor beta chains below, sequenced in a study of T-cell reconstitution after alpha-beta-depleted transplantation in children (dated by TCRdb to 2016 to 2017). The treatment or condition label of this sample denotes: allogeneic hematopoietic cell transplantation with graft depleted of TCRalphabeta T cells and CD19 B cells. Receptors were amplified or captured by PCR. The listed sequencing device is Illumina HiSeq 2500. To normalize quantification of the TCRbeta repertoire, the TCR libraries were built with molecular barcoding that relied on unique molecular identifiers. TCRdb applied fastp at Q25 and MiXCR to the public reads, then kept only in-frame beta chains. Every distinct CDR3 protein forms one entry, paired with its most common genes and DNA. The sample table records 100,000 to 130,000 distinct CDR3 sequences; approximately 6.6% of these occur just once. The ten largest clones add up to 23% of the sample.

Specimen: PBMCs, mostly from graft donor cells, collected 360 days after TCRalphabeta/CD19-depleted stem cell transplant. Every receptor here comes from a male patient aged 2-10 years who had a stem cell transplant for acute lymphoblastic leukemia, so the T cells may come from the graft donor.

In its sample, this clonotype was seen many times. V is TRBV2 and J is TRBJ2-5; D is uncertain. Trimming cost V 5 bases and J 0 bases, with 16 bases left between them. Germline CDR1 and CDR2: SNHLY and FYNNEI. The CDR3 consists of 16 residues. The CDR3 reads CASSSQALRDQETQYF. CDR3 in DNA: TGTGCCAGCAGTTCTCAGGCACTAAGGGACCAAGAGACCCAGTACTTC.

In its sample, this clonotype was seen many times. This chain links TRBV7-3 with TRBJ2-3, with no clear D. The V gene lost 5 bases and the J gene lost 2 bases, with 14 bases spanning the gap. The CDR3 loop spans 15 amino acids. Germline assignment: CDR1 SGHTA and CDR2 FQGTGA. The CDR3 is CASSPAWGNTDTQYF. The CDR3 bases are TGTGCCAGCAGCCCTGCCTGGGGAAACACAGATACGCAGTATTTT.

The table lists this clonotype with many counts. The rearrangement links TRBV4-3 to TRBJ2-4; TRBD2 might be the D (6 bases). Germline CDR1 LGHNA, CDR2 YSLEER. CDR3 size: 14 residues. V shed 3 bases and J shed 9 bases, with 15 bases lying between them. The CDR3 bases are TGCGCCAGCAGCCACGGGACTTCGGATGGCATTCAGTACTTC. Encoded protein: CASSHGTSDGIQYF.

This clonotype occurred a few times. The chain recombines TRBV4-2 with TRBJ1-1; D unresolved. The CDR3 has 11 residues. Germline-derived CDR1 and CDR2 are LGHNA and YNFKEQ. The V gene lost 0 bases and the J gene lost 11 bases, with 7 bases spanning the gap. CDR3 coding DNA: TGTGCCAGCAGCCAAGAGGGCAAGGCTTTCTTT. Translating it yields CASSQEGKAFF.

This clonotype has just a few counts. V is TRBV6-5 and J is TRBJ2-7, with 7 bases fitting TRBD2. V lost 2 bases and J lost 0; bases outside the gene matches: 1. The CDR3 sequence is 14 residues long. Germline V CDR1 and CDR2: MNHEY, SVGAGI. In DNA form, the CDR3 reads TGTGCCAGCAGTTACGGGGGGGACTCCTACGAGCAGTACTTC. It encodes CASSYGGDSYEQYF.

This clonotype was counted ten times or more. This chain connects TRBV7-9 to TRBJ2-5, with no clear D. In germline, CDR1 is SEHNR, CDR2 FQNEAQ (reference sequence). With 1 base removed from V and 4 bases from J, the gap between germline ends came to 10 bases. The CDR3 length is 14 residues. CDR3 coding DNA: TGTGCCAGCAGCTTAGTGGTCTCCCGAGAGACCCAGTACTTC. Protein product: CASSLVVSRETQYF.

The rearrangement links TRBV6-5 to TRBJ1-1; D remains unclear. This CDR3 is 15 amino acids long. Trimming shortened V by 2 bases and J by 1 base, and 11 bases separated the two germline ends. CDR1 and CDR2 (germline): MNHEY, SVGAGI. This chain's CDR3 is CASSYGSLPNTEAFF. For the CDR3, the DNA is TGTGCCAGCAGTTACGGGTCTCTACCGAACACTGAAGCTTTCTTT.

This clonotype was counted between two and nine times. The rearrangement joins TRBV12-3 or TRBV12-4 to TRBJ1-6; D is ambiguous. The V and J ends lost 3 bases and 1 base respectively, with 7 bases between them. The CDR3 has 15 residues. The CDR3 is CASSFERSYNSPLHF. CDR3 bases: TGTGCCAGCAGTTTCGAGCGTTCCTATAATTCACCCCTCCACTTT.

This clonotype was recorded many times. The chain links TRBV29-1 to TRBJ1-4, with no clear D. CDR3 length: 14 residues. Germline lookup yields CDR1 SQVTM and CDR2 ANQGSEA. Trimming shortened V by 6 bases and J by 5 bases, and 16 bases separated the two germline ends. The CDR3 sequence: CSVIFSEENEKLFF. As DNA, the CDR3 is TGCAGCGTGATCTTCAGTGAGGAAAATGAAAAACTGTTTTTT.

The table lists this clonotype with many counts. The chain joins TRBV4-3 to TRBJ2-1, with D possibly TRBD1 on 6 matching bases. In germline, CDR1 is LGHNA, CDR2 YSLEER. The CDR3 has 15 residues. Trimming pared 0 bases from V and 5 bases from J, leaving 11 bases between. The CDR3 DNA sequence: TGCGCCAGCAGCCAAGATCAAGCAGGGGACAATGAGCAGTTCTTC. Amino acid sequence: CASSQDQAGDNEQFF.

V usage is TRBV6-2 or TRBV6-3 and J usage is TRBJ2-1, with 9 positions matching TRBD1. This CDR3 has 15 residues. Per germline, CDR1 MNHEY and CDR2 SVGEGT. Trimming removed 7 bases from V and 1 base from J; junction bases left unmatched: 5. The CDR3 sequence is CASTWDRVSYNEQFF. Here the CDR3 DNA reads TGTGCCAGCACCTGGGACAGGGTGTCCTACAATGAGCAGTTCTTC.

This rearrangement joins TRBV3-1 to TRBJ2-2, with 10 positions matching TRBD2. The CDR3 totals 19 residues. In germline, CDR1 is LGHDT, CDR2 YNNKEL (reference sequence). The J segment lost 0 bases and the V segment lost 11 bases, leaving 18 bases of the junction unmatched. CDR3 in amino acids: CACCSRVRTSGSNTGELFF. DNA of the CDR3: TGTGCCTGCTGCAGCCGGGTGAGGACTAGCGGCTCGAACACCGGGGAGCTGTTTTTT.

The sample holds many counts of this clonotype. The chain combines TRBV7-2 with TRBJ2-7, with D hard to call. V was trimmed by 2 bases and J by 7 bases, leaving 15 bases between them. The CDR3 consists of 14 residues. Germline values: CDR1 SGHTA, CDR2 FQGNSA. CDR3 amino acids: CASSLIAFVGEQYF. The CDR3 region has the DNA TGTGCCAGCAGCTTAATCGCCTTCGTGGGTGAGCAGTACTTC.

This clonotype occurred many times. This chain links TRBV29-1 with TRBJ1-1, with 7 bases identical to TRBD1. J was trimmed by 6 bases and V by 5 bases; bases with no gene match: 3. Per germline, CDR1 SQVTM and CDR2 ANQGSEA. The length of the CDR3 is 11 residues. The CDR3 protein is CSVPQGPEAFF. The CDR3 bases are TGCAGCGTTCCACAGGGGCCTGAAGCTTTCTTT.

V usage is TRBV4-3 and J usage is TRBJ2-1, with 9 bases fitting TRBD2. The ends lost 0 bases at V and 5 bases at J; junction bases unmatched: 5. CDR3 size: 16 residues. Looked up from germline, CDR1 is LGHNA and CDR2 is YSLEER. CDR3 DNA sequence: TGCGCCAGCAGCCAAGAAGTAGCGGGAGCAGACAATGAGCAGTTCTTC. Residues: CASSQEVAGADNEQFF.

The table lists this clonotype with a few counts. The V call is TRBV13, the J call TRBJ2-3; D could derive from TRBD1 or TRBD2 (6 bases each). V was trimmed by 5 bases and J by 5 bases, leaving 14 bases between them. Germline CDR1 and CDR2: PRHDT and FYEKMQ (reference sequence). There are 14 residues in the CDR3. The CDR3 nucleotides are TGTGCCAGCAGCGTACGGGGGCCCAAAGATACGCAGTATTTT. Translating it yields CASSVRGPKDTQYF.

At least ten counts were recorded for this clonotype. This chain's CDR3 is CASILLGGPNTGELFF. DNA of the CDR3: TGCGCCAGCATCCTTCTTGGGGGCCCGAACACCGGGGAGCTGTTTTTT. V is TRBV5-1 and J is TRBJ2-2; D is possibly TRBD1 (6 bases). The CDR3 totals 16 residues. V lost 6 bases, J lost 0 bases, and 15 bases lay in between. The germline CDR1 and CDR2 sequences are SGHRS and YFSETQ.

This clonotype was picked up a small number of times. The rearrangement links TRBV9 to TRBJ2-1, with TRBD2 matching over 8 bases. CDR3 length equals 15 residues. V dropped 4 bases and J dropped 10; count of bases not matched to a gene: 13. Germline values: CDR1 SGDLS, CDR2 YYNGEE. DNA of the CDR3: TGTGCCAGCAGCCAGACGGGGGGGGCCCCCAGAGAGCAGTTCTTC. Translated, it gives CASSQTGGAPREQFF. Drawing the rest from reference TRBV9 and TRBJ2-1, the complete variable domain is DSGVTQTPKHLITATGQRVTLRCSPRSGDLSVYWYQQSLDQGLQFLIQYYNGEERAKGNILERFSAQQFPDLHSELNLSSLELGDSALYFCASSQTGGAPREQFFGPGTRLTVL.

A few counts support this clonotype. V usage is TRBV4-2 and J usage is TRBJ2-1, with 10 bases lining up with TRBD2. The CDR3 is 16 residues long. V lost 0 bases and J lost 5; bases outside the gene matches: 4. In germline, CDR1 is LGHNA, CDR2 YNFKEQ. The CDR3 nucleotides are TGTGCCAGCAGCCAAGAAACTAGCGGGATAAACAATGAGCAGTTCTTC. Translating gives CASSQETSGINNEQFF.

This clonotype has ten or more counts. The rearrangement uses TRBV5-6 and TRBJ2-5; TRBD2 might be the D (5 bases). The CDR3 consists of 13 residues. The V gene lost 2 bases and the J gene lost 5 bases, with 10 bases spanning the gap. Germline V gene data show CDR1 as SGHDT and CDR2 as YYEEEE. CDR3 loop: CASSFRGMETQYF. CDR3 sequence (DNA): TGTGCCAGCAGCTTTAGAGGGATGGAGACCCAGTACTTC.

This clonotype has more than one count but fewer than ten. The rearrangement uses TRBV30 and TRBJ1-4, with D hard to call. Deletions cut 0 bases from V and 8 bases from J, with 7 bases between. This CDR3 is built from 12 residues. The V gene's germline CDR1 is GTSNPN and CDR2 SVGIG (reference sequence). DNA for the CDR3: TGTGCCTGGAGTGTACTGACCGAAAAACTGTTTTTT. It yields the protein CAWSVLTEKLFF.

This clonotype was recorded at least ten times. The V call is TRBV6-5, the J call TRBJ2-3; TRBD2 aligns across 15 bases. V dropped 1 base and J dropped 5; count of bases not matched to a gene: 1. Germline V gene data show CDR1 as MNHEY and CDR2 as SVGAGI. The length of the CDR3 is 16 residues. The CDR3 loop reads CASSYWTSGRGDTQYF. The CDR3 nucleotides are TGTGCCAGCAGTTACTGGACTAGCGGGAGGGGAGATACGCAGTATTTT.

A few counts support this clonotype. V is TRBV7-2 and J is TRBJ2-3, with 13 positions matching TRBD2. Trimming removed 5 bases from V and 4 bases from J; junction bases left unmatched: 9. The CDR3 contains 17 residues. Germline CDR1 is SGHTA and CDR2 is FQGNSA. This CDR3 reads CASSLLWTSGGADTQYF. DNA for the CDR3: TGTGCCAGCAGCCTCTTATGGACTAGCGGGGGAGCAGATACGCAGTATTTT. Using reference TRBV7-2 and TRBJ2-3 for the parts outside the CDR3, the full variable domain is GAGVSQSPSNKVTEKGKDVELRCDPISGHTALYWYRQSLGQGLEFLIYFQGNSAPDKSGLPSDRFSAERTGGSVSTLTIQRTQQEDSAVYLCASSLLWTSGGADTQYFGPGTRLTVL.

This clonotype was observed at least ten times. The chain links TRBV4-3 to TRBJ2-1; D gene unclear. This CDR3 has 13 amino acids. V was pared by 3 bases and J by 10 bases, with 13 bases between. Germline V lookup: CDR1 LGHNA, CDR2 YSLEER. The CDR3 DNA reads as TGCGCCAGCAGCCAGACGACCCGAAGAGAGCAGTTCTTC. Protein product: CASSQTTRREQFF.

In this sample, this clonotype turned up many times. The junction does not match germline at one end; this may be a read error. The V and J genes are TRBV7-9 and TRBJ1-2, with D tentatively TRBD1 (5 bases). Germline CDR1 SEHNR, CDR2 FQNEAQ (reference sequence). This CDR3 is 15 amino acids long. The CDR3 DNA follows: TGTGCCAGCAGCTTAATGGAGGGGCGCAAATCTGGCCACACCTTC. Protein sequence: CASSLMEGRKSGHTF.